Each of the 12 T cell receptor beta chains below was sequenced from the same sample in a study of circulating CD8 cells and anti-PD-1 response in melanoma. Sorting of live CD3+CD8+TCRalphabeta+ cells by PD-1 and/or TIGIT gave four subsets. Each library started from approximately 14 ng of total RNA using the QIAseq Immune Repertoire TCR panel. TCRdb recomputed calls from the reads with MiXCR, one row per CDR3 protein. The table shows 450 to 700 distinct CDR3 sequences, with less than 9% occurring only once. The sequences come from CD8+ T cells from PBMCs, collected at baseline or after one month of anti-PD-1 therapy (not recorded which). The receptors come from a human donor with melanoma.

In its sample, this clonotype is large. The V and J genes are TRBV6-2 or TRBV6-3 and TRBJ2-1; 8 nucleotides line up with TRBD2. The CDR3 sequence is 15 residues long. With V trimmed by 6 bases and J by 8 bases, 12 bases remained unmatched. CDR1 and CDR2 from the germline V gene are MNHEY and SVGEGT. The CDR3, as DNA: TGTGCCAGCAGCGACGTAATAGCGGGGCTGGATGAGCAGTTCTTC. Protein product: CASSDVIAGLDEQFF.

On this clonotype: A much larger clone differs by one base, so this may be a read error. The chain carries TRBV3-1 and TRBJ2-3, with a weak D call TRBD2 (5 bases). V was shortened by 8 bases and J by 4 bases, with 13 bases between the two germline ends. The germline V gene encodes CDR1 LGHDT and CDR2 YNNKEL (reference sequence). This CDR3 has 13 residues. CDR3 DNA: TGTGCCAGCGAGGGCTATGCGGCAGATACGCAGTATTTT. This gives the protein CASEGYAADTQYF.

This clonotype is large by share. The DNA for the CDR3 is TGTGCCAGCAGAGGCCAAGGACTGGGGCAGTACTTC. It specifies CASRGQGLGQYF. The chain is built from TRBV2 and TRBJ2-7; a weak D match, TRBD2 (5 bases). Germline-derived CDR1 and CDR2 are SNHLY and FYNNEI. This CDR3 is 12 amino acids long. Trimming took off 6 bases at V and 9 bases at J, with 15 bases between the two ends.

By sample share, this clonotype is large (0.1 to 1%). The V gene is TRBV5-4, the J gene TRBJ2-2; D is perhaps TRBD2 (6 bases). The V end lost 3 bases, the J end lost 0 bases, and 9 bases lay between the germline ends. CDR1 is SGHNT, CDR2 YYREEE, per germline (reference sequence). The CDR3 length is 15 residues. Written as DNA, the CDR3 is TGTGCCAGCAGCTCCGGACTAACGAACACCGGGGAGCTGTTTTTT. Translated: CASSSGLTNTGELFF. The whole variable domain, filled in from reference TRBV5-4 and TRBJ2-2, reads ETGVTQSPTHLIKTRGQQVTLRCSSQSGHNTVSWYQQALGQGPQFIFQYYREEENGRGNFPPRFSGLQFPNYSSELNVNALELDDSALYLCASSSGLTNTGELFFGEGSRLTVL.

This clonotype ranks as medium-sized. The junction shows a germline mismatch at one end, possibly a read error. The chain combines TRBV29-1 with TRBJ2-7; 8 bases align to TRBD1. The CDR3 consists of 13 residues. Looked up from germline, CDR1 is SQVTM and CDR2 is ANQGSEA. The CDR3 DNA sequence: TGCAGCGTTTCCGGGACAGGAAACTACGAGCAGTACTTT. Its protein is CSVSGTGNYEQYF.

This clonotype is medium-sized. The chain is built from TRBV30 and TRBJ2-1; 12 bases fit TRBD2. Germline-derived CDR1 and CDR2 are GTSNPN and SVGIG (reference sequence). With V trimmed by 2 bases and J by 7 bases, 3 bases remained unmatched. This CDR3 comprises 14 residues. CDR3: CAWSWLAGGNEQFF. For the CDR3, the DNA is TGTGCCTGGAGTTGGCTAGCGGGGGGGAATGAGCAGTTCTTC.

The CDR3 reads CASSSHPGGYTF. Here the CDR3 DNA reads TGTGCCAGCAGCTCCCATCCGGGAGGCTACACCTTC. This chain uses TRBV27 with TRBJ1-2; D is unclear. CDR1 and CDR2 (germline): MNHEY, SMNVEV (reference sequence). The CDR3 spans 12 residues. V gave up 6 bases and J gave up 8 bases, with 13 bases separating them.

Within the sample, this clonotype is large (0.1 to 1%). The chain is built from TRBV25-1 and TRBJ2-5; unclear D gene. Deletions cut 7 bases from V and 5 bases from J, with 11 bases between. The CDR3 is made up of 12 amino acids. The V gene's germline CDR1 is MGHDK and CDR2 SYGVNS. The CDR3 here is CASTSGGETQYF. CDR3 in DNA: TGTGCCAGCACCTCGGGTGGGGAGACCCAGTACTTC.

This clonotype is labeled medium-sized. The chain has TRBV19 and TRBJ2-1, with D possibly being TRBD2 (5 bases). V was cut by 5 bases and J by 8 bases, with 7 bases left in between. Germline V gives CDR1 LNHDA, CDR2 SQIVND (reference sequence). This CDR3 has 11 amino acids. CDR3 region: CASSLGDEQFF. The CDR3 DNA sequence: TGTGCCAGTAGTCTCGGGGATGAGCAGTTCTTC.

In its sample, this clonotype is medium-sized. The chain has TRBV19 and TRBJ2-1; perhaps TRBD2 as D (6 bases). CDR3 length: 16 amino acids. Germline lookup yields CDR1 LNHDA and CDR2 SQIVND (reference sequence). V was clipped by 3 bases and J by 3 bases, with 15 bases between them. The CDR3 sequence is CASSMFAGNNYNEQFF. The CDR3 DNA is TGTGCCAGTAGTATGTTCGCGGGGAACAACTACAATGAGCAGTTCTTC.

This clonotype is termed large. The chain couples TRBV28 to TRBJ1-4, with D tentatively TRBD1 (6 bases). The CDR3 totals 14 residues. Germline CDR1 and CDR2: MDHEN and SYDVKM. Trimming took off 2 bases at V and 5 bases at J, with 9 bases between the two ends. The CDR3 protein is CASSLGGANEKLFF. Written as DNA, the CDR3 is TGTGCCAGCAGTTTAGGGGGGGCGAATGAAAAACTGTTTTTT. The variable domain in full, with the rest retrieved from reference TRBV28 and TRBJ1-4, is DVKVTQSSRYLVKRTGEKVFLECVQDMDHENMFWYRQDPGLGLRLIYFSYDVKMKEKGDIPEGYSVSREKKERFSLILESASTNQTSMYLCASSLGGANEKLFFGSGTQLSVL.

By sample share, this clonotype is large. The chain employs TRBV29-1 and TRBJ2-7, with a possible D match to TRBD1 (7 bases). Per the germline V gene, CDR1 is SQVTM and CDR2 is ANQGSEA. This CDR3 comprises 12 residues. Trimming cost V 6 bases and J 4 bases, with 13 bases left between them. The CDR3 DNA reads as TGCAGCGTGGTTTCAGGGGGGTACGAGCAGTACTTC. Translation: CSVVSGGYEQYF.